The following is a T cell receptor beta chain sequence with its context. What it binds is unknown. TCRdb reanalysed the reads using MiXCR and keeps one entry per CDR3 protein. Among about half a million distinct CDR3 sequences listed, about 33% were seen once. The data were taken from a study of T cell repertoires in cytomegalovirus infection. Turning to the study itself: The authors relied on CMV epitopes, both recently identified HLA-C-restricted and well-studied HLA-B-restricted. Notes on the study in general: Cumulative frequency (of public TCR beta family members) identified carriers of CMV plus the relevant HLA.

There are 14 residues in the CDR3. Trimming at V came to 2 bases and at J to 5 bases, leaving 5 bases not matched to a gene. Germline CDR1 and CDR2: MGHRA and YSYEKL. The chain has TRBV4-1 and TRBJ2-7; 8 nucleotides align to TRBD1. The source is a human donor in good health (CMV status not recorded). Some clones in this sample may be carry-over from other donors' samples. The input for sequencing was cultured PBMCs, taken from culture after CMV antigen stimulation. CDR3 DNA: TGCGCCAGCAGCCAACGACAGGGGATCCACGAGCAGTACTTC. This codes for CASSQRQGIHEQYF.